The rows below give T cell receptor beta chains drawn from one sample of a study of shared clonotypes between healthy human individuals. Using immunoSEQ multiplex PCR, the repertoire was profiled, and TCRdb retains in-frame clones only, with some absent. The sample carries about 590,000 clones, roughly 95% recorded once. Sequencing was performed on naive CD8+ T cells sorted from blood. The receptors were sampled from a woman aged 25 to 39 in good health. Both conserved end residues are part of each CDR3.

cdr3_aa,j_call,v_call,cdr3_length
CASSHPRDRDQETQYF,TRBJ2-5,TRBV28,16
CASSASTVGYSDTQYF,TRBJ2-3,TRBV27,16
CASRGQGHEQYF,TRBJ2-7,TRBV5-1,12
CASSPGQYQPQHF,TRBJ1-5,TRBV27,13
CASRLAGMYEQYF,TRBJ2-7,TRBV5-1,13
CASTDQGGNTIYF,TRBJ1-3,TRBV28,13
CASSEYGISRDEQYF,TRBJ2-7,TRBV10-1,15
CASSLGQGRIYEQYF,TRBJ2-7,TRBV7-8,15
CASSSHRDTKETQYF,TRBJ2-5,TRBV7-9,15
CASRPGAGDTDTQYF,TRBJ2-3,TRBV7-8,15
CASSLPLYNEQFF,TRBJ2-1,TRBV7-9,13
CSATLVAQYNEQFF,TRBJ2-1,TRBV29-1,14
CASSVGQGPYEQYF,TRBJ2-7,TRBV9,14
CASSYSEGHTEAFF,TRBJ1-1,TRBV6-5,14